These 12 T cell receptor beta chains originate from one sample sequenced in a study of chemoradiotherapy in HPV16-positive cancers. TCRdb keeps only in-frame clones here, not all; method: immunoSEQ multiplex PCR. The sample holds 13,000 to 15,000 clones, approximately 86% seen once. The sequenced sample was blood, obtained from a patient who underwent chemoradiotherapy. These TCRs come from a human donor with HPV-associated anogenital cancer.

V and J are TRBV5-1 and TRBJ1-1, with D possibly TRBD1 on 5 matching bases. The CDR3 runs to 14 residues. V was shortened by 4 bases and J by 1 base, with 11 bases between the two germline ends. From germline, CDR1 is SGHRS and CDR2 YFSETQ. The CDR3, as DNA: TGCGCCAGCAGCGCGGGACGGGCGAACACTGAAGCTTTCTTT. It specifies CASSAGRANTEAFF.

The chain is built from TRBV5-4 and TRBJ2-7; D assignment may be TRBD1 or TRBD2 (5 bases each). CDR3 length equals 13 residues. Germline V gene lookup returns CDR1 SGHNT and CDR2 YYREEE (reference sequence). V lost 8 bases and J 2 bases, leaving 14 bases between the germline ends. The CDR3 spells CASNPVGAYEQYF. The DNA for the CDR3 is TGTGCCAGTAATCCAGTGGGGGCCTACGAGCAGTACTTC.

The chain employs TRBV25-1 and TRBJ2-2; the D gene is possibly TRBD2 (5 bases). CDR3 length: 16 residues. Trimming cost V 6 bases and J 1 base, with 15 bases left between them. CDR1 and CDR2 from the germline V gene are MGHDK and SYGVNS. The DNA for the CDR3 is TGTGCCAGCAGCGACACTAGAAAGGGGAACACCGGGGAGCTGTTTTTT. Protein: CASSDTRKGNTGELFF.

The CDR3 DNA follows: TGTGCCAGCAGTGAAGGGACAGTCCCCTACAATGAGCAGTTCTTC. It encodes CASSEGTVPYNEQFF. The chain joins TRBV6-1 to TRBJ2-1, with D tentatively TRBD1 (6 bases). V gave up 1 base and J gave up 2 bases, with 9 bases separating them. This CDR3 has 15 amino acids. Germline assignment: CDR1 MNHNS and CDR2 SASEGT.

This clone has a handful of counts. The chain uses TRBV5-8 and TRBJ1-6, with a possible D match to TRBD1 (5 bases). Germline V gene data show CDR1 as SGHTS and CDR2 as YDEGEE. Deletions cut 0 bases from V and 3 bases from J, with 7 bases between. The CDR3 spans 15 residues. The CDR3 here is CASSLGGLYNSPLHF. The CDR3 DNA reads as TGTGCCAGCAGCTTGGGGGGACTCTATAATTCACCCCTCCACTTT.

The chain couples TRBV7-9 to TRBJ1-3, with 7 positions matching TRBD1. Germline V gives CDR1 SEHNR, CDR2 FQNEAQ (reference sequence). CDR3 length equals 19 residues. The V segment lost 4 bases and the J segment 0 bases; nucleotides outside the gene matches: 15. The CDR3 nucleotides read TGTGCCAGCAGCTCGTCGGTGGTAATAGGGGGCCACTCTGGAAACACCATATATTTT. Protein sequence: CASSSSVVIGGHSGNTIYF.

This chain's CDR3 is CASSIVGQETQPQHF. The CDR3 coding sequence is TGTGCCAGTAGTATAGTTGGACAGGAGACTCAGCCCCAGCATTTT. This chain connects TRBV19 to TRBJ1-5; 7 bases are shared with TRBD1. CDR3 length: 15 residues. V was clipped by 1 base and J by 6 bases; unmatched bases: 6. Germline assignment: CDR1 LNHDA and CDR2 SQIVND (reference sequence).

The table lists this clone with a count of one. The chain uses TRBV4-1 and TRBJ2-1; TRBD1 matches at 9 bases. Germline V gene lookup returns CDR1 MGHRA and CDR2 YSYEKL. J was trimmed by 7 bases and V by 4 bases; bases with no gene match: 11. This CDR3 comprises 16 residues. The CDR3 nucleotides read TGCGCCAGCAGCCCGGGGGGACAGGGTCGTTCGAATGAGCAGTTCTTC. Encoded protein: CASSPGGQGRSNEQFF.

The rearrangement joins TRBV5-6 to TRBJ1-1, with TRBD1 matching 10 bases. V lost 2 bases, J lost 7 bases, and 5 bases stayed unmatched. This CDR3 region has 14 residues. Germline loops: CDR1 SGHDT, CDR2 YYEEEE. CDR3 protein: CASSFDRGLGEAFF. The CDR3 DNA reads as TGTGCCAGCAGCTTCGACAGGGGGCTAGGTGAAGCTTTCTTT.

V gene TRBV2 combines with J gene TRBJ2-7; a possible D gene is TRBD1 (5 bases). Looked up from germline, CDR1 is SNHLY and CDR2 is FYNNEI. Trimming took off 0 bases at V and 3 bases at J, with 15 bases between the two ends. The CDR3 has 16 amino acids. CDR3: CASSEAFSRQSYEQYF. CDR3 DNA sequence: TGTGCCAGCAGTGAAGCGTTTTCGAGACAGAGCTACGAGCAGTACTTC.

The V and J genes are TRBV20-1 and TRBJ1-2; D gene uncertain. This CDR3 region has 11 residues. Per germline, CDR1 DFQATT and CDR2 SNEGSKA (reference sequence). CDR3 DNA: TGCAGGGAAGGTGGAAACTATGGCTACACCTTC. Translated, it gives CREGGNYGYTF.

The count of this clone is one. V is TRBV21-1 and J is TRBJ1-3. TRBV21-1 is a listed pseudogene. The CDR3 is 15 amino acids. The CDR3 here is CASSKGIFSGNTIYF. The DNA for the CDR3 is TGTGCCAGCAGCAAAGGGATATTCTCTGGAAACACCATATATTTT.